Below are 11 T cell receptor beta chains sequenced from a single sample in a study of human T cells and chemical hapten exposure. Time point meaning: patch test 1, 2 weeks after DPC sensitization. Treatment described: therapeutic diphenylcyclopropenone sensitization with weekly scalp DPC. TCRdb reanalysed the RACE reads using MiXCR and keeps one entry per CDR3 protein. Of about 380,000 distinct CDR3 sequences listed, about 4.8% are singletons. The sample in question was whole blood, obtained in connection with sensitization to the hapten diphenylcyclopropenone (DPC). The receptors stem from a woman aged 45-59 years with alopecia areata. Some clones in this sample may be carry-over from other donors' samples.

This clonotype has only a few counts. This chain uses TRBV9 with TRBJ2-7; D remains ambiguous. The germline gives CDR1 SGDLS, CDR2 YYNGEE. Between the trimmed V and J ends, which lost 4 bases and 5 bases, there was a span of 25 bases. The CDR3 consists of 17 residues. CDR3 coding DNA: TGTGCCAGCAGCCCCCGGTGGGGTAGCTCCCTGGTGGACGAGCAGTACTTC. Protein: CASSPRWGSSLVDEQYF. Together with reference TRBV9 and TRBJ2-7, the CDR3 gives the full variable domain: DSGVTQTPKHLITATGQRVTLRCSPRSGDLSVYWYQQSLDQGLQFLIQYYNGEERAKGNILERFSAQQFPDLHSELNLSSLELGDSALYFCASSPRWGSSLVDEQYFGPGTRLTVT.

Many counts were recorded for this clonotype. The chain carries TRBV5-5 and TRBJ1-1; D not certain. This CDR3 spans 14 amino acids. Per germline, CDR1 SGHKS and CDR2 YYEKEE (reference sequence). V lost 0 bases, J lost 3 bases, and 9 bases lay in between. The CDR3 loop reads CASSLAAGYTEAFF. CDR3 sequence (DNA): TGTGCCAGCAGCTTGGCCGCAGGTTACACTGAAGCTTTCTTT.

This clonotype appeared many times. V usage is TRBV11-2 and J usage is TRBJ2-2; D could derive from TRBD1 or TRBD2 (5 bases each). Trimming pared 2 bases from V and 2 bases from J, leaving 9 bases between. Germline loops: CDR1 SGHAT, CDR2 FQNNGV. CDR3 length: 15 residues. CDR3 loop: CASSLKRGNTGELFF. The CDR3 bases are TGTGCCAGCAGCTTAAAACGGGGCAACACCGGGGAGCTGTTTTTT.

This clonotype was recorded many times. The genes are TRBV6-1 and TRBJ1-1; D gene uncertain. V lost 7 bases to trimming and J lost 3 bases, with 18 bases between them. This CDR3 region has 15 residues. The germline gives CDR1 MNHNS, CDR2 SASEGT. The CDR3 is CASMLVFRSYTEAFF. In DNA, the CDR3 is TGTGCCAGCATGTTAGTGTTCAGGTCGTACACTGAAGCTTTCTTT.

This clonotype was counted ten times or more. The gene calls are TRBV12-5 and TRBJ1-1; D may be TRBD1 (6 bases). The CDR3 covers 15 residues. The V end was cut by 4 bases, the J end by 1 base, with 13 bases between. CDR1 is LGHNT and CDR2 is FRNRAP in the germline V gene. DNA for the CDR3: TGTGCTAGTGGTTCGGGGGCGCAATGGAACACTGAAGCTTTCTTT. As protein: CASGSGAQWNTEAFF.

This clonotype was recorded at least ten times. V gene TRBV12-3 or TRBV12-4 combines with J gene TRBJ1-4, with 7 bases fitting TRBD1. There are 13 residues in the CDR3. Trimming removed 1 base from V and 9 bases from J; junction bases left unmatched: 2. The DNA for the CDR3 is TGTGCCAGCAGTTTAGAGGGGGCGAAAAAACTGTTTTTT. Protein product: CASSLEGAKKLFF.

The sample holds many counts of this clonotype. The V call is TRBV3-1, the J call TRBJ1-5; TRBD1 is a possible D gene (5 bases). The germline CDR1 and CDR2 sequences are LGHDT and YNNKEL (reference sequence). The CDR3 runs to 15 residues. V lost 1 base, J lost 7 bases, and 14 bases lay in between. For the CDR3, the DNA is TGTGCCAGCAGCCAAGGAAAGGGGTCCCACCAGCCCCAGCATTTT. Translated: CASSQGKGSHQPQHF.

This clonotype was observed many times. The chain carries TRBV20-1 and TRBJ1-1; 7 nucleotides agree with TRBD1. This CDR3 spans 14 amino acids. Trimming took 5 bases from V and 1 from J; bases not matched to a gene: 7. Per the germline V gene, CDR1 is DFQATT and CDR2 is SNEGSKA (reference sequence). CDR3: CSAQKGAANTEAFF. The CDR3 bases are TGCAGTGCTCAAAAGGGGGCTGCGAACACTGAAGCTTTCTTT.

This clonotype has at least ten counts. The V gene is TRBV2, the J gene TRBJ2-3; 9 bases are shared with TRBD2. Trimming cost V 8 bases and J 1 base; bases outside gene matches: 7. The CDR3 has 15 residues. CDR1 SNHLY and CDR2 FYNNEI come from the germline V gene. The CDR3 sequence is CASCLTSGCTDTQYF. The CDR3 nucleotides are TGTGCCAGCTGCTTGACTAGCGGATGCACAGATACGCAGTATTTT.

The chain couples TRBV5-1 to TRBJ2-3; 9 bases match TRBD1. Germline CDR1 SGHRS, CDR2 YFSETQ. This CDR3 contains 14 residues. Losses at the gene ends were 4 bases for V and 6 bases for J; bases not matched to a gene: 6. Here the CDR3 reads CASSADRGGDTQYF. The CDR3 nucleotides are TGCGCCAGCAGCGCGGACAGGGGAGGCGATACGCAGTATTTT.

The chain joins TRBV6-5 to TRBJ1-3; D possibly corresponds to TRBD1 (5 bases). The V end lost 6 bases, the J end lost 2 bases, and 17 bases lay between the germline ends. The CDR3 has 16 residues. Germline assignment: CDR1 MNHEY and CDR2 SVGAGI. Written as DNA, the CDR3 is TGTGCCAGCAGCCGGGCCTGGGACCTCGCTGGAAACACCATATATTTT. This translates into CASSRAWDLAGNTIYF.